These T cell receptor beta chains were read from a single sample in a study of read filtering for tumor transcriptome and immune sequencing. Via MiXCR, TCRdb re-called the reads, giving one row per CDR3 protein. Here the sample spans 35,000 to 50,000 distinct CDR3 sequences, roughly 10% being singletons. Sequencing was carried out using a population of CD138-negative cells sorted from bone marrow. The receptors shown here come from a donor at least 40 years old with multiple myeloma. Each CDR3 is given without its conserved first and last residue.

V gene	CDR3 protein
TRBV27	ASSDGGYEQY
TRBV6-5	ASSSRSDKAF
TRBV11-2	ASSQAGGPGNEQF
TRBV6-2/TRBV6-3	ASREPGQEETQY
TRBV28	ASSLAGLGNTMY
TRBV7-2	ASSLETGYSYEQY
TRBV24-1	ATSDPQEAGNEQF
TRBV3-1	ASSQERSAMGTDTQY
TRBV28	ASSSGFLLGYT
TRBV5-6	ASSLDRGFSTDTQY
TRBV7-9	ASSLTRGGGDTQY
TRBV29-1	SVRTDSTDTQY
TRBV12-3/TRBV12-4	ASSFGNSNQPQH
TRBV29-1	SVVGTEPEKAKNIQY
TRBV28	ASSLIGTANSPLH
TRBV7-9	ASSFVGGNYEQY
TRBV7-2	ASSLRPPSSYNERF
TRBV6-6	ASSYTDTGELF
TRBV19	ASSISLWTYGYT
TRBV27	ASADRGLFEQY
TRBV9	ASSVAGTSTNEQF
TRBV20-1	SARGGSDRAYEQY
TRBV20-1	SALGRASSTDTQY
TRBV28	ASSLSGAGGYT
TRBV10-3	AIKDRRGFSNQPQH
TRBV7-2	ASSLGAGAYEQY
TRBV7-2	ASSLITDQSRT
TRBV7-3	ASSSWTSEVTQY
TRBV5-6	ASSLVEGKPGETQY
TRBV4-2	ASSQERMASRHADTQY
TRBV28	ASSSGTVSNQPQH
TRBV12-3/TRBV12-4	ASSYTSRRGNAF
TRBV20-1	SLLGQGGILTKNIQY
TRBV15	ATSPGRGTGEKLF
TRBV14	ASSPSGTNYGYT
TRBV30	AWRGGINQPQH
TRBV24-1	ATSGPGGVTQETQY
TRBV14	ASSQNRQGEKLF
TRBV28	ASSPGGPYEQY
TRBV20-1	SAGTGDEQY
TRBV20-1	SARVLPPTDFYGYT
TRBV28	ASSPGTGRDLDTQY
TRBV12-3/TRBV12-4	ASIRDRGGDTQY
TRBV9	ASSLEAGGLTDTQY
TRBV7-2	ASSSDASSGNTIY
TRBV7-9	ASSLRRRGQEQPQH
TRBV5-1	ASSFSQGISSYEQY
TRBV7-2	ASSQKGGGARETQY
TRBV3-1	ASSRRATEETQY
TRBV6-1	ASTEMGRNFYGYT
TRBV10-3	AISPKNTEAF
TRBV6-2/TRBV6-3	ASRPPRETEAF
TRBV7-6	ASSLGSGPEQY
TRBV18	ASSPGLEDTQY